The 17 T cell receptor beta chains below were found in one sample sequenced in a study of blood T cell repertoires in COVID-19. The assay was immunoSEQ multiplex PCR, and TCRdb's table has in-frame clones only and misses some. The table includes about 180,000 clones, around 86% detected once. Material for sequencing was peripheral blood. Receptor source: a woman in her 30s with active or convalescent COVID-19.

The V gene is TRBV27, the J gene TRBJ1-2; 10 nucleotides align to TRBD1. This CDR3 is 15 amino acids long. J gave up 5 bases and V 4 bases, and 7 bases lay outside the gene matches. Germline CDR1 reads MNHEY; CDR2 reads SMNVEV (reference sequence). The CDR3 DNA reads as TGTGCCAGCAGTTCACCGGGACAGGGGTCGTATGGCTACACCTTC. Translating it yields CASSSPGQGSYGYTF.

J is TRBJ1-1 and V is TRBV7-6, with 7 bases aligning to TRBD1. This CDR3 is built from 13 residues. J gave up 3 bases and V 5 bases, and 3 bases lay outside the gene matches. The V gene's germline CDR1 is SGHVS and CDR2 FNYEAQ. The CDR3 sequence: CASSADRDTEAFF. The CDR3 DNA sequence: TGTGCCAGCAGCGCCGACAGGGACACTGAAGCTTTCTTT.

Written as DNA, the CDR3 is TGTGCCAGCAGGTCCAGTGCTGGGGCCAACGTCCTGACTTTC. This gives the protein CASRSSAGANVLTF. The J gene is TRBJ2-6, the V gene TRBV11-3; D remains ambiguous. The germline V gene has CDR1 SGHNT and CDR2 YENEEA. V lost 6 bases, J lost 2 bases, and 8 bases lay in between. This CDR3 comprises 14 residues.

J is TRBJ2-6 and V is TRBV20-1; no reliable D call. Trimming took 3 bases from V and 0 from J, leaving 12 bases between them. CDR1 is DFQATT and CDR2 is SNEGSKA in the germline V gene (reference sequence). The CDR3 has 16 amino acids. The CDR3: CSASPAPSSGANVLTF. CDR3 nucleotide sequence: TGCAGTGCTAGTCCCGCACCCAGCTCTGGGGCCAACGTCCTGACTTTC.

On this clone itself: The same CDR3 arises from other DNA sequences in this sample as well. The chain links TRBV5-1 to TRBJ2-5; D is ambiguous. Per the germline V gene, CDR1 is SGHRS and CDR2 is YFSETQ. Trimming took 0 bases from V and 1 from J, leaving 4 bases between them. CDR3 size: 13 residues. The CDR3 DNA reads TGCGCCAGCAGCTTGGGACTCCAAGAGACCCAGTACTTC. It codes for CASSLGLQETQYF.

The sample holds a few counts of this clone. J is TRBJ1-5 and V is TRBV15; tentative D call: TRBD1 (6 bases). The CDR3 is 16 residues long. V lost 8 bases, J lost 1 base, and 18 bases lay in between. Germline V gene data show CDR1 as LNHNV and CDR2 as YYDKDF (reference sequence). CDR3 sequence reads: CATSRTGRGSNQPQHF. The CDR3 DNA is TGTGCCACCTCCAGAACAGGGCGAGGAAGCAATCAGCCCCAGCATTTT.

The rearrangement joins TRBV28 to TRBJ2-7, with TRBD2 matching over 10 bases. The CDR3 totals 12 residues. V lost 10 bases, J lost 3 bases, and 3 bases stayed unmatched. Germline CDR1 reads MDHEN; CDR2 reads SYDVKM. In nucleotides, the CDR3 is TGTGCCACTCGGACTAGCGGCTACGAGCAGTACTTC. This encodes CATRTSGYEQYF.

The chain links TRBV19 to TRBJ1-1; D is unresolved. Germline CDR1 LNHDA, CDR2 SQIVND (reference sequence). This CDR3 comprises 11 residues. Trimming took off 4 bases at V and 7 bases at J, with 7 bases between the two ends. This CDR3 is CASSNYYEAFF. CDR3 coding DNA: TGTGCCAGTAGTAACTACTATGAAGCTTTCTTT.

The chain links TRBV3-1 (or the pseudogene TRBV3-2) to TRBJ1-2, with D unclear. The ends were cut back, 1 base at V and 2 bases at J, with 5 bases in the middle. Germline V CDR1 and CDR2: LGHDT, YNNKEL (reference sequence). The CDR3 contains 13 residues. CDR3 nucleotides: TGTGCCAGCAGCCAAGGCAGGAACTATGGCTACACCTTC. It yields the protein CASSQGRNYGYTF.

This clone was seen once. The genes are TRBV9 and TRBJ2-1, with 10 positions matching TRBD2. The V and J ends lost 4 bases and 1 base, in that order; junction bases with no gene match: 5. Germline loops: CDR1 SGDLS, CDR2 YYNGEE. The CDR3 spans 16 residues. In nucleotides, the CDR3 is TGTGCCAGCAGCCCCCGGACTAGCGGTTCCTACAATGAGCAGTTCTTC. Protein sequence: CASSPRTSGSYNEQFF.

The J gene is TRBJ1-5, the V gene TRBV10-3, with D possibly matching TRBD1 (5 bases). The germline V and J ends were trimmed by 3 bases and 2 bases, with 11 bases remaining between them. The germline V gene has CDR1 ENHRY and CDR2 SYGVKD. The length of the CDR3 is 15 residues. The CDR3 sequence: CAISEHGGGNQPQHF. Written as DNA, the CDR3 is TGTGCCATCAGTGAACACGGGGGAGGCAATCAGCCCCAGCATTTT.

This sequence joins TRBV2 and TRBJ1-6; 9 bases line up with TRBD1. The CDR3 contains 14 residues. The germline V gene encodes CDR1 SNHLY and CDR2 FYNNEI. V lost 6 bases to trimming and J lost 7 bases; unmatched junction nucleotides: 4. The CDR3 region has the DNA TGTGCCAGCAGGAAACAGGGGGCAAATTCACCCCTCCACTTT. It specifies CASRKQGANSPLHF.

The gene calls are TRBV9 and TRBJ2-1, with 8 bases fitting TRBD2. The CDR3 extends over 15 amino acids. Looked up from germline, CDR1 is SGDLS and CDR2 is YYNGEE. Trimming cost V 4 bases and J 10 bases; bases outside gene matches: 13. The CDR3 sequence is CASSYRGGIENEQFF. In DNA form, the CDR3 reads TGTGCCAGCAGCTACCGGGGGGGGATTGAGAACGAGCAGTTCTTC.

V is TRBV18 and J is TRBJ1-2, with TRBD1 matching 7 bases. Germline V gene sequence: CDR1 KGHSH, CDR2 LQKENI. With 5 bases clipped from V and 0 bases from J, the junction kept 3 bases outside the gene matches. The CDR3 consists of 14 residues. The CDR3 sequence: CASSSGTANYGYTF. Here the CDR3 DNA reads TGTGCCAGCTCATCCGGGACAGCTAACTATGGCTACACCTTC.

This clone was counted ten times or more. The V call is TRBV2, the J call TRBJ2-1, with 12 bases fitting TRBD2. Trimming at V came to 7 bases and at J to 4 bases, leaving 11 bases not matched to a gene. This CDR3 comprises 17 residues. Germline V CDR1 and CDR2: SNHLY, FYNNEI. DNA of the CDR3: TGTGCCAGCACTCCGGGGCCTAGCGGGGGGGCTTACAATGAGCAGTTCTTC. This translates into CASTPGPSGGAYNEQFF.

The CDR3 nucleotides are TGTGCCAGCAGTCCTAGCGGGAGGGTGAACGAGCAGTACTTC. This translates into CASSPSGRVNEQYF. The chain carries TRBV6-6 and TRBJ2-7, with TRBD2 matching over 12 bases. The CDR3 runs to 14 residues. Germline V gene sequence: CDR1 MNHNY, CDR2 SVGAGI (reference sequence). V trimming: 5 bases; J trimming: 5 bases; junction bases outside the gene matches: 4.

This rearrangement joins TRBV2 to TRBJ1-5; no clear D. V lost 0 bases and J 11 bases, leaving 17 bases between the germline ends. The germline gives CDR1 SNHLY, CDR2 FYNNEI. The length of the CDR3 is 15 residues. The CDR3 DNA sequence: TGTGCCAGCAGTGAAGCCGTACGGGGAGGGTCGACCCAGCATTTT. Translating it yields CASSEAVRGGSTQHF.